These 19 T cell receptor beta chains were all obtained from the same sample, sequenced in a study of CD4 T cells in relation to SARS-CoV-2 and coronaviruses. No antigen has been identified for these receptors. Before the COVID-19 pandemic, during about 2010-2018, CD4+ T cells were taken from unexposed donors. After nine to ten days of culture, CD4+ T cells were isolated. Data came from immunoSEQ multiplex PCR; TCRdb stores just in-frame clones and leaves some out. The top ten clones hold 25% to 35% of a sample with 21,000 or so clones, over 65% of them seen once. The sample comprised CD4+ T cells from PBMCs, cultured in vitro. Receptor source: a human donor in good health.

This chain links TRBV5-1 with TRBJ2-2; D unclear. CDR1 is SGHRS, CDR2 YFSETQ, per germline. The CDR3 totals 13 residues. V lost 0 bases and J 6 bases, leaving 6 bases between the germline ends. CDR3: CASSLESSGELFF. The CDR3 region has the DNA TGCGCCAGCAGCTTGGAAAGTTCCGGGGAGCTGTTTTTT.

This chain connects TRBV3-1 (or the pseudogene TRBV3-2) to TRBJ2-1; 11 bases are shared with TRBD2. The germline gives CDR1 LGHDT, CDR2 YNNKEL (reference sequence). J gave up 11 bases and V 4 bases, and 4 bases lay outside the gene matches. There are 13 residues in the CDR3. The chain's CDR3 is CASSPIAGGQQFF. The CDR3 region has the DNA TGTGCCAGCAGCCCGATAGCGGGAGGGCAGCAGTTCTTC.

CDR3 nucleotides: TGTGCCAGCAGGAAAGAGGCTGAATACGAGCAGTACTTC. Encoded protein: CASRKEAEYEQYF. V gene TRBV6-5 combines with J gene TRBJ2-7; D not resolved. Germline values: CDR1 MNHEY, CDR2 SVGAGI. V was cut by 6 bases and J by 4 bases, with 13 bases left in between. The CDR3 is 13 amino acids.

V is TRBV6-5 and J is TRBJ2-7; D gene unclear. V lost 6 bases and J lost 0, with 6 bases in between. The CDR3 consists of 12 residues. The V gene's germline CDR1 is MNHEY and CDR2 SVGAGI. The DNA of the CDR3 is TGTGCCAGCAGGGGTTTCTCCTACGAGCAGTACTTC. Its translation is CASRGFSYEQYF.

In its sample, this clone is large. The CDR3 protein is CSVDTTAIGYTF. DNA of the CDR3: TGCAGCGTTGATACGACAGCTATTGGCTACACCTTC. V gene TRBV29-1 combines with J gene TRBJ1-2, with a weak D call TRBD1 (5 bases). The CDR3 runs 12 residues. The V end was cut by 3 bases, the J end by 7 bases, with 12 bases between. The V gene's germline CDR1 is SQVTM and CDR2 ANQGSEA.

The chain's CDR3 is CASSREWTPSPNEQYF. CDR3 nucleotides: TGTGCCAGCAGTCGTGAATGGACCCCCTCACCTAACGAGCAGTACTTC. V usage is TRBV5-5 and J usage is TRBJ2-7; D not resolved. Looked up from germline, CDR1 is SGHKS and CDR2 is YYEKEE (reference sequence). V shed 5 bases and J shed 5 bases, with 23 bases lying between them. The CDR3 is made up of 16 amino acids. Variable domain in full (rest from reference TRBV5-5 and TRBJ2-7): DAGVTQSPTHLIKTRGQQVTLRCSPISGHKSVSWYQQVLGQGPQFIFQYYEKEERGRGNFPDRFSARQFPNYSSELNVNALLLGDSALYLCASSREWTPSPNEQYFGPGTRLTVT.

The genes are TRBV24-1 and TRBJ1-2; D might be TRBD1 (5 bases). The CDR3 consists of 12 residues. V was trimmed by 3 bases and J by 4 bases, leaving 5 bases between them. CDR1 KGHDR and CDR2 SFDVKD come from the germline V gene. CDR3 sequence: CATSDDSYGYTF. The DNA of the CDR3 is TGTGCCACCAGTGATGACAGCTATGGCTACACCTTC.

The chain uses TRBV29-1 and TRBJ2-2; 12 bases map to TRBD1. The CDR3 spans 15 residues. V was clipped by 6 bases and J by 7 bases; unmatched bases: 9. The germline V gene has CDR1 SQVTM and CDR2 ANQGSEA. Here the CDR3 DNA reads TGCAGCGTCGTTGGCGGGACAGGGGGCTTCGGGGAGCTGTTTTTT. This codes for CSVVGGTGGFGELFF.

This chain joins TRBV7-3 and TRBJ2-1, with 10 bases aligning to TRBD2. Germline V gives CDR1 SGHTA, CDR2 FQGTGA. The CDR3 runs to 14 residues. Unmatched junction bases numbered 6, after V lost 5 bases and J lost 8 bases. CDR3 nucleotides: TGTGCCAGCAGCCCGTTAGCGGGAGGCTATGAGCAGTTCTTC. Translation: CASSPLAGGYEQFF.

This clone was detected a few times. The chain combines TRBV5-1 with TRBJ2-3, with D possibly being TRBD1 (6 bases). Germline CDR1 SGHRS, CDR2 YFSETQ. With 4 bases removed from V and 0 bases from J, the gap between germline ends came to 15 bases. The CDR3 spans 16 residues. CDR3: CASSAPQGTSTDTQYF. In DNA form, the CDR3 reads TGCGCCAGCAGCGCTCCACAGGGCACTAGCACAGATACGCAGTATTTT.

The V and J genes are TRBV2 and TRBJ2-6; 9 nucleotides match TRBD1. This CDR3 has 16 residues. Germline V gene data show CDR1 as SNHLY and CDR2 as FYNNEI. V shed 7 bases and J 2 bases; nucleotides not matched to a gene: 6. The CDR3 loop reads CASNIQGAPGANVLTF. CDR3 nucleotide sequence: TGTGCCAGCAACATACAGGGGGCGCCTGGGGCCAACGTCCTGACTTTC.

CDR3 DNA: TGTGCCAGCAGTGAACGGTACGAGCAGTACTTC. Its translation: CASSERYEQYF. This rearrangement joins TRBV6-1 to TRBJ2-7; D is ambiguous. There are 11 residues in the CDR3. The V end lost 2 bases, the J end lost 4 bases, and 3 bases lay between the germline ends. CDR1 and CDR2 from the germline V gene are MNHNS and SASEGT.

This clone has only one observation. The chain combines TRBV28 with TRBJ2-7; a weak D match, TRBD2 (6 bases). CDR3 size: 14 residues. Germline CDR1 and CDR2: MDHEN and SYDVKM. Trimming removed 3 bases from V and 3 bases from J, with 12 bases in between. CDR3 nucleotide sequence: TGTGCCAGCAGTTTCCCGGGACTCATCTACGAGCAGTACTTC. Translation gives CASSFPGLIYEQYF.

The chain uses TRBV5-5 and TRBJ2-7; D might be TRBD1 (5 bases). This CDR3 is built from 15 residues. Germline V gene data show CDR1 as SGHKS and CDR2 as YYEKEE (reference sequence). Trimming removed 1 base from V and 3 bases from J, with 14 bases in between. CDR3 nucleotide sequence: TGTGCCAGCAGCTTGTTCAGGGATCGCGGCTACGAGCAGTACTTC. Translation gives CASSLFRDRGYEQYF.

The chain links TRBV2 to TRBJ1-6; TRBD1 matches at 7 bases. Losses at the gene ends were 2 bases for V and 7 bases for J; bases not matched to a gene: 2. Germline V gene sequence: CDR1 SNHLY, CDR2 FYNNEI. The length of the CDR3 is 14 residues. In DNA, the CDR3 is TGTGCCAGCAGTGAACAGGGGGTGAATTCACCCCTCCACTTT. It is translated as CASSEQGVNSPLHF.

The chain couples TRBV11-2 to TRBJ2-2; TRBD1 agrees at 8 bases. The CDR3 sequence is 15 residues long. Germline V gene data show CDR1 as SGHAT and CDR2 as FQNNGV. J lost 4 bases, V lost 5 bases, and 6 bases had no gene match. CDR3 DNA sequence: TGTGCCAGCAGCCCTCAGGGGGCGAGCACCGGGGAGCTGTTTTTT. Translating gives CASSPQGASTGELFF.

The chain couples TRBV13 to TRBJ2-1, with a tentative D call TRBD1 (5 bases). The CDR3 is made up of 15 amino acids. Germline CDR1 is PRHDT and CDR2 is FYEKMQ (reference sequence). The V gene lost 5 bases and the J gene lost 3 bases, with 14 bases spanning the gap. This CDR3 is CASSPTPGYYNEQFF. The CDR3 coding sequence is TGTGCCAGCAGCCCTACACCAGGGTACTACAATGAGCAGTTCTTC.

The J gene is TRBJ1-1, the V gene TRBV3-1 (or the pseudogene TRBV3-2), with D unresolved. The CDR3 sequence is 14 residues long. Germline V lookup: CDR1 LGHDT, CDR2 YNNKEL (reference sequence). V was clipped by 1 base and J by 4 bases, with 10 bases between them. CDR3 in amino acids: CASSQGVSTTEAFF. CDR3 DNA: TGTGCCAGCAGCCAAGGGGTCAGTACCACTGAAGCTTTCTTT.

CDR3 in DNA: TGTGCTAGTGGTTTGGGGTGGGGGATAATGAACACTGAAGCTTTCTTT. This encodes CASGLGWGIMNTEAFF. The chain has TRBV12-5 and TRBJ1-1, with D tentatively TRBD1 (5 bases). The CDR3 length is 16 residues. Trimming left V 1 base short and J 0 bases short, with 12 bases between. Germline CDR1 LGHNT, CDR2 FRNRAP. The variable domain in full, completed from reference TRBV12-5 and TRBJ1-1, reads DARVTQTPRHKVTEMGQEVTMRCQPILGHNTVFWYRQTMMQGLELLAYFRNRAPLDDSGMPKDRFSAEMPDATLATLKIQPSEPRDSAVYFCASGLGWGIMNTEAFFGQGTRLTVV.